This T cell receptor (beta chain) stems from a study of CD8 T cells in Susac syndrome. Note on this clonotype: Its matching antigen is unknown.

The CDR3 runs 13 residues. The ends lost 6 bases at V and 4 bases at J; junction bases unmatched: 3. The germline gives CDR1 MNHEY, CDR2 SMNVEV (reference sequence). Study-level results: In its TCR sequencing and HLA analysis, the study acknowledged that the number of individuals was relatively small.

cDNA came from about 0.5 to 1 ug RNA primed by random hexamers. immunoSEQ multiplex PCR amplified TCR beta CDR3 across 54 Vbeta, 13 Jbeta. TCRdb re-called the immunoSEQ multiplex PCR reads through MiXCR, storing one row per CDR3 protein. The sample consists of 100,000 to 150,000 distinct CDR3 sequences, approximately 94% of them appearing once. Control patients had untreated stable or active relapsing-remitting multiple sclerosis by revised McDonald criteria. Negative isolation yielded the CD8+ and CD4+ T cells, while FACS enriched the TEMRA cells. This chain joins TRBV27 and TRBJ1-2, with 9 bases matching TRBD1. The TCR comes from a human donor with multiple sclerosis. Source material: CD4+ T cells from PBMCs. The CDR3 loop is CASSGTGPYGYTF. In DNA, the CDR3 is TGTGCCAGCAGCGGGACAGGGCCCTATGGCTACACCTTC.